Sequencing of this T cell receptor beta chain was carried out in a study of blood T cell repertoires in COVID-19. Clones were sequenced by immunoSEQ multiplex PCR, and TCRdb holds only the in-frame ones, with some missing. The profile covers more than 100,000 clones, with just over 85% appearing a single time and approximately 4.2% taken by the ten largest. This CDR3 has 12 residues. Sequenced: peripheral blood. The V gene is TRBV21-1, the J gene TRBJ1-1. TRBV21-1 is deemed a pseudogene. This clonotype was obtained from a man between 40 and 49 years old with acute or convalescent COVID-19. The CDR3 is CATPRGGKEAFF. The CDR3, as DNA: TGTGCCACCCCAAGGGGGGGGAAGGAAGCTTTCTTT.